The T cell receptor (beta chain) under discussion was sequenced for a study of beta chain features in type 1 diabetes. Study-level results: Type 1 diabetes patients had TCRB CDR3s that were shorter (moderately but significantly so) in all four CD4+ subsets.

This clone showed up just once. Antigen specificity is unknown. Unmatched junction bases numbered 16, after V lost 5 bases and J lost 9 bases. There are 16 residues in the CDR3. Germline loops: CDR1 SGHNT, CDR2 YENEEA. Sequencing targeted expressed TCRB transcripts, as all isolated RNA had been reverse transcribed. TCRdb's table, derived via immunoSEQ multiplex PCR, lists solely in-frame clones and lacks some. This table holds roughly 70,000 clones, nearly 50% found once. Sequencing was done on a sample of central memory CD4+ T cells from blood. The chain joins TRBV11-3 to TRBJ2-1; 7 bases fit TRBD1. This TCR was recovered from a man aged 30-40 years with type 1 diabetes. In DNA form, the CDR3 reads TGTGCCAGCAGCACGAACGCCGGGACAGAAGGGGGTGAGCAGTTCTTC. It codes for CASSTNAGTEGGEQFF.